The clone carrying this T cell receptor (beta chain) occurred a few times. Its antigen is as yet unknown. Study results and caveats: Tumor memory CD4+ T cell TCR gene usage clustered with blood and lymph node memory CD4+ cells and lymph node naive CD4+ cells. The larger cohort examined one V-J beta rearrangement, not whole repertoires.

Semi-nested PCR with Nested Universal Primer A followed constant-region reverse priming of full-length variable regions. TCRdb independently ran MiXCR on the 5' RACE reads; one entry per CDR3 protein. Of over 55,000 distinct CDR3 sequences listed, just under 30% are singletons. In germline, CDR1 is MGHRA, CDR2 YSYEKL. Trimming took 1 base from V and 1 from J, leaving 14 bases between them. The CDR3 runs 16 residues. Naive CD4+ T cells were purified with Tregs depleted by CD25. This clonotype originated in a female donor with breast cancer. The chain joins TRBV4-1 to TRBJ2-7, with D unclear. Sample: tumor-infiltrating naive CD4+ T cells sorted from the breast tumor. Subset reported: naive CD4+ T cells, CD4+CD45RA+CD25-. CDR3 protein: CASSQVDLGSSYEQYF. CDR3 nucleotides: TGCGCCAGCAGCCAAGTTGATCTGGGTTCTTCCTACGAGCAGTACTTC.